Each of the 29 T cell receptor beta chains below was sequenced from the same sample in a study of CD8 T cells in Susac syndrome. With random hexamers, reverse transcription was performed on roughly 0.45 to 1 ug of RNA. A single record per CDR3 protein comes from TCRdb applying MiXCR to the immunoSEQ multiplex PCR reads. The table has some 150,000 distinct CDR3 sequences, roughly 94% seen once. The sample consisted of CD4+ T cells from PBMCs. The receptor source for this set is a human donor in good health.

This chain uses TRBV10-3 with TRBJ2-1, with D perhaps matching TRBD1 (6 bases). Deletions cut 3 bases from V and 5 bases from J, with 11 bases between. From germline, CDR1 is ENHRY and CDR2 SYGVKD. The CDR3 is 14 amino acids. This CDR3 reads CAISETQGNNEQFF. CDR3 in DNA: TGTGCCATCAGTGAAACACAGGGCAACAATGAGCAGTTCTTC.

The V gene is TRBV6-2 or TRBV6-3, the J gene TRBJ2-4; 10 bases agree with TRBD2. Per the germline V gene, CDR1 is MNHEY and CDR2 is SVGEGT. V lost 4 bases, J lost 3 bases, and 9 bases stayed unmatched. The CDR3 is 17 amino acids. The CDR3 reads CASSSFISGRVKNIQYF. The CDR3 DNA reads as TGTGCCAGCAGTTCTTTTATCAGCGGGAGGGTCAAAAACATTCAGTACTTC.

V and J are TRBV10-3 and TRBJ2-1; 14 nucleotides line up with TRBD2. This CDR3 is built from 16 residues. V dropped 3 bases and J dropped 8; count of bases not matched to a gene: 6. Per the germline V gene, CDR1 is ENHRY and CDR2 is SYGVKD. For the CDR3, the DNA is TGTGCCATCAGTGAAGGGACTAGCGGGAGTAACGATGAGCAGTTCTTC. The encoded protein is CAISEGTSGSNDEQFF.

The chain joins TRBV6-5 to TRBJ1-1, with TRBD1 matching 8 bases. Germline V gene sequence: CDR1 MNHEY, CDR2 SVGAGI. V lost 5 bases and J lost 10; bases outside the gene matches: 3. CDR3 length: 11 residues. CDR3 loop: CASSRGQGAFF. As DNA, the CDR3 is TGTGCCAGCAGTCGTGGACAGGGAGCTTTCTTT.

The chain couples TRBV20-1 to TRBJ2-5, with D possibly matching TRBD2 (6 bases). Germline CDR1 and CDR2: DFQATT and SNEGSKA (reference sequence). V lost 5 bases to trimming and J lost 2 bases, with 18 bases between them. This CDR3 spans 15 amino acids. CDR3 DNA sequence: TGCAGTGCTGGGTTCGGGAGACTGCGACAAGAGACCCAGTACTTC. It translates to CSAGFGRLRQETQYF.

This sequence joins TRBV15 and TRBJ1-2; TRBD1 matches 8 bases. Germline loops: CDR1 LNHNV, CDR2 YYDKDF (reference sequence). J gave up 6 bases and V 1 base, and 7 bases lay outside the gene matches. The CDR3 runs 15 residues. CDR3 DNA: TGTGCCACCAGCAGAGCGGACAGGGCGATAGATGGCTACACCTTC. Translating gives CATSRADRAIDGYTF.

This rearrangement joins TRBV9 to TRBJ1-2; no definite D call. Germline-derived CDR1 and CDR2 are SGDLS and YYNGEE. There are 16 residues in the CDR3. Trimming pared 4 bases from V and 4 bases from J, leaving 20 bases between. The CDR3 loop is CASSPRLSPYSYGYTF. Here the CDR3 DNA reads TGTGCCAGCAGCCCCCGGTTGAGCCCGTACTCCTATGGCTACACCTTC.

The chain combines TRBV12-3 or TRBV12-4 with TRBJ1-2; 8 bases agree with TRBD1. The CDR3 contains 14 residues. The ends lost 6 bases at V and 7 bases at J; junction bases unmatched: 10. CDR3 sequence (DNA): TGTGCCAGCAGATCCATGGGACAGGAAACTGGCTACACCTTC. It is translated as CASRSMGQETGYTF.

The V gene is TRBV18, the J gene TRBJ1-1; D ambiguous. The V end was cut by 2 bases, the J end by 4 bases, with 8 bases between. The germline CDR1 and CDR2 sequences are KGHSH and LQKENI. There are 13 residues in the CDR3. The CDR3 here is CASSPRRTTEAFF. The CDR3, as DNA: TGTGCCAGCTCACCAAGGCGGACCACTGAAGCTTTCTTT.

V is TRBV29-1 and J is TRBJ2-3; D gene uncertain. V was shortened by 3 bases and J by 2 bases, with 9 bases between the two germline ends. The CDR3 has 13 amino acids. CDR1 is SQVTM, CDR2 ANQGSEA, per germline. CDR3 DNA: TGCAGCGTTGAGGGCAGGTACACAGATACGCAGTATTTT. It encodes CSVEGRYTDTQYF.

The V and J genes are TRBV6-6 and TRBJ2-5, with 11 bases aligning to TRBD2. The germline gives CDR1 MNHNY, CDR2 SVGAGI (reference sequence). The CDR3 consists of 15 residues. Trimming cost V 4 bases and J 5 bases; bases outside gene matches: 6. CDR3 sequence: CASSLGSGRGETQYF. The CDR3 nucleotides read TGTGCCAGCAGTTTGGGTAGCGGGAGGGGTGAGACCCAGTACTTC.

The chain uses TRBV3-1 and TRBJ2-3, with D unclear. The CDR3 extends over 14 amino acids. Germline CDR1 reads LGHDT; CDR2 reads YNNKEL (reference sequence). Trimming stripped 3 bases from V and 3 bases from J, with 10 bases between. The CDR3 region has the DNA TGTGCCAGCAGCCACAGTGATTATACAGATACGCAGTATTTT. It yields the protein CASSHSDYTDTQYF.

This chain links TRBV27 with TRBJ2-1, with 8 bases lining up with TRBD2. The CDR3 spans 15 residues. Germline values: CDR1 MNHEY, CDR2 SMNVEV (reference sequence). Trimming took 6 bases from V and 12 from J; bases not matched to a gene: 16. DNA for the CDR3: TGTGCCAGCAGATCCAGCGGGAGCCTCATCACGGGGCAGTTCTTC. Its protein product is CASRSSGSLITGQFF.

V gene TRBV12-3 or TRBV12-4 combines with J gene TRBJ1-1, with unresolved D. The CDR3 totals 11 residues. Deletions cut 2 bases from V and 10 bases from J, with 8 bases between. The CDR3 DNA reads as TGTGCCAGCAGTTTAAACCTCCGAGCTTTCTTT. It translates to CASSLNLRAFF.

This clonotype was picked up one time. The gene calls are TRBV20-1 and TRBJ1-5; the D is unclear. Germline V CDR1 and CDR2: DFQATT, SNEGSKA (reference sequence). Between the trimmed V and J ends, which lost 0 bases and 6 bases, there was a span of 15 bases. The CDR3 has 15 amino acids. CDR3 nucleotides: TGCAGTGCTAGAGATCCCACCTCCGGGGTTCAGCCCCAGCATTTT. Translating gives CSARDPTSGVQPQHF.

The chain combines TRBV7-2 with TRBJ1-2; D unclear. Trimming took off 4 bases at V and 1 base at J, with 10 bases between the two ends. Germline V CDR1 and CDR2: SGHTA, FQGNSA. The CDR3 spans 14 residues. The CDR3 protein is CASSSDGFNYGYTF. The CDR3 nucleotides read TGTGCCAGCAGCTCCGACGGATTTAACTATGGCTACACCTTC.

In its sample, this clonotype was seen once. The chain combines TRBV27 with TRBJ2-7; 14 bases agree with TRBD2. The germline CDR1 and CDR2 sequences are MNHEY and SMNVEV (reference sequence). The CDR3 runs to 15 residues. The junction had 6 bases not matched to a gene; V was cut back by 5 bases and J by 6 bases. Here the CDR3 reads CASSTGTSGSREQYF. The CDR3 DNA reads as TGTGCCAGCAGTACCGGGACTAGCGGGAGCCGCGAGCAGTACTTC.

The chain recombines TRBV3-1 with TRBJ2-5; D unclear. Trimming cost V 0 bases and J 7 bases, with 9 bases left between them. The CDR3 contains 13 residues. From germline, CDR1 is LGHDT and CDR2 YNNKEL (reference sequence). Here the CDR3 DNA reads TGTGCCAGCAGCCAAGATAAAGCCGGGACCCAGTACTTC. Translation: CASSQDKAGTQYF.

The rearrangement links TRBV5-6 to TRBJ2-1; 10 nucleotides line up with TRBD2. Germline V CDR1 and CDR2: SGHDT, YYEEEE. Trimming removed 0 bases from V and 2 bases from J; junction bases left unmatched: 2. This CDR3 region has 16 residues. This chain's CDR3 is CASSLGAGGTYNEQFF. Written as DNA, the CDR3 is TGTGCCAGCAGCTTGGGAGCGGGAGGGACCTACAATGAGCAGTTCTTC.

This clonotype has just a few counts. V gene TRBV7-6 combines with J gene TRBJ1-1; D gene unclear. CDR3 length: 13 amino acids. The germline V gene encodes CDR1 SGHVS and CDR2 FNYEAQ. V was cut by 0 bases and J by 1 base, with 3 bases left in between. The CDR3 region is CASSLAENTEAFF. CDR3 sequence (DNA): TGTGCCAGCAGCTTAGCTGAGAACACTGAAGCTTTCTTT.

The rearrangement links TRBV27 to TRBJ2-2, with D maybe TRBD1 (5 bases). The V end lost 6 bases, the J end lost 4 bases, and 18 bases lay between the germline ends. This CDR3 region has 16 residues. Germline V gives CDR1 MNHEY, CDR2 SMNVEV (reference sequence). CDR3 nucleotide sequence: TGTGCCAGCAGCCAGAGAGACGCTCAGGGCACCGGGGAGCTGTTTTTT. Residues: CASSQRDAQGTGELFF.

This clonotype was recorded once. J is TRBJ1-1 and V is TRBV12-3 or TRBV12-4, with a weak D call TRBD1 (5 bases). Trimming shortened V by 6 bases and J by 10 bases, and 12 bases separated the two germline ends. The CDR3 has 11 amino acids. CDR3 region: CASSRRVGAFF. The CDR3 DNA reads TGTGCCAGCAGCCGCAGGGTGGGAGCTTTCTTT.

This clonotype has a single count. This rearrangement joins TRBV20-1 to TRBJ1-1; the D gene is possibly TRBD1 (5 bases). This CDR3 is built from 14 residues. V lost 6 bases and J lost 3, with 17 bases in between. Per germline, CDR1 DFQATT and CDR2 SNEGSKA (reference sequence). CDR3: CSAPGKGLDTEAFF. In nucleotides, the CDR3 is TGCAGTGCCCCAGGGAAAGGTCTGGACACTGAAGCTTTCTTT.

This clonotype is a singleton in its sample. This chain uses TRBV2 with TRBJ1-4; D gene unclear. V was pared by 7 bases and J by 10 bases, with 10 bases between. This CDR3 is built from 11 residues. CDR1 and CDR2 from the germline V gene are SNHLY and FYNNEI. In DNA, the CDR3 is TGTGCCAGCAAGCTAGGAGGAAAACTGTTTTTT. Its protein is CASKLGGKLFF. Full variable domain (rest looked up from reference TRBV2 and TRBJ1-4): EPEVTQTPSHQVTQMGQEVILRCVPISNHLYFYWYRQILGQKVEFLVSFYNNEISEKSEIFDDQFSVERPDGSNFTLKIRSTKLEDSAMYFCASKLGGKLFFGSGTQLSVL.

The chain uses TRBV27 and TRBJ1-5; no firm D call. Germline V CDR1 and CDR2: MNHEY, SMNVEV (reference sequence). Trimming stripped 3 bases from V and 6 bases from J, with 9 bases between. The CDR3 extends over 13 amino acids. Written as DNA, the CDR3 is TGTGCCAGCAGTTTTCGTTGGGGTCAGCCCCAGCATTTT. This encodes CASSFRWGQPQHF.

The genes are TRBV5-1 and TRBJ2-3; 7 bases are shared with TRBD1. The CDR3 extends over 17 amino acids. Germline CDR1 reads SGHRS; CDR2 reads YFSETQ. After removal of 4 bases from V and 2 bases from J, the junction contained 13 bases not matched to a gene. The CDR3 DNA reads as TGCGCCAGCAGCCTACCAGTACGGGACAGCCACACAGATACGCAGTATTTT. It specifies CASSLPVRDSHTDTQYF.

The chain links TRBV20-1 to TRBJ2-1, with a weak D call TRBD2 (6 bases). V was pared by 0 bases and J by 3 bases, with 15 bases between. This CDR3 has 16 residues. CDR1 is DFQATT, CDR2 SNEGSKA, per germline (reference sequence). Here the CDR3 DNA reads TGCAGTGCTAGAGATCTTGGAGGGAAAGGCTACAATGAGCAGTTCTTC. Translation gives CSARDLGGKGYNEQFF.

V usage is TRBV19 and J usage is TRBJ2-7, with D perhaps matching TRBD2 (6 bases). This CDR3 has 14 residues. Germline V gives CDR1 LNHDA, CDR2 SQIVND (reference sequence). V was shortened by 4 bases and J by 2 bases, with 12 bases between the two germline ends. CDR3 nucleotides: TGTGCCAGTAGTACCCGGGACTTCACCTACGAGCAGTACTTC. Translation: CASSTRDFTYEQYF. The entire variable domain, with the rest obtained from reference TRBV19 and TRBJ2-7, is as follows: DGGITQSPKYLFRKEGQNVTLSCEQNLNHDAMYWYRQDPGQGLRLIYYSQIVNDFQKGDIAEGYSVSREKKESFPLTVTSAQKNPTAFYLCASSTRDFTYEQYFGPGTRLTVT.

This chain uses TRBV2 with TRBJ2-4; the D gene is possibly TRBD2 (6 bases). Per germline, CDR1 SNHLY and CDR2 FYNNEI. CDR3 length: 18 residues. V lost 3 bases to trimming and J lost 3 bases, with 21 bases between them. The CDR3 nucleotides read TGTGCCAGCAGTGATGGAAGGGGACTCTTCCGGGACAAAAACATTCAGTACTTC. It is translated as CASSDGRGLFRDKNIQYF.